This T cell receptor beta chain comes out of a study of blood T cell repertoires in COVID-19. Looking at the study overall: Acute and convalescent COVID-19 specimens originated in the United States, Italy and Spain. T cells, B-cell-depleted T cells, or PBMCs supplied cDNA or gDNA.

Under the authors' procedure: Scientists estimated how many nucleated cells there were by amplifying reference gene primers. Some clones are missing from TCRdb's copy, which holds only in-frame ones; the method was immunoSEQ multiplex PCR. The DNA gave D and trimming, while V, J and clone size come from that table. The profile shows about 23,000 clones, around 90% of them singletons. Germline values: CDR1 LGHNA, CDR2 YNFKEQ. V lost 0 bases and J 9 bases, leaving 24 bases between the germline ends. The CDR3 is 18 residues long. This clone was seen more than once but under ten times. This receptor was obtained from a human donor in a cohort sampled during active COVID-19. Input material: peripheral blood. This rearrangement joins TRBV4-2 to TRBJ1-5; D may be TRBD1 (6 bases). Written as DNA, the CDR3 is TGTGCCAGCAGCCAAGAACATAGGACAGCAAGCTTTACGAGGCCCCAGCATTTT. The encoded protein is CASSQEHRTASFTRPQHF.